The clone carrying this T cell receptor (beta chain) was detected only a few times. Trimming took 2 bases from V and 6 from J, leaving 7 bases between them. This CDR3 is 13 amino acids long. In germline, CDR1 is LGHNT, CDR2 FRNRAP. This entry comes from a study of blood T cell repertoires in COVID-19. The overall study: Collection of acute and convalescent COVID-19 samples took place in the United States, Italy and Spain. T cells, B-cell-depleted T cells, or PBMCs provided the cDNA or gDNA that served as material.

Authors' analysis steps: From reference gene primer amplification, estimates of nucleated cell counts were derived. The assay was immunoSEQ multiplex PCR, and TCRdb's table has in-frame clones only and misses some. V and J calls plus clone size are reproduced from that table; the DNA served to infer D and trimming. The sample comprises roughly 250,000 clones, about 88% of which are singletons, and 2% to 2.5% rests with the top ten. The chain employs TRBV12-5 and TRBJ2-2; D is uncertain. The sample consisted of peripheral blood. The sequence came from a woman aged 40 to 55 who had recovered from COVID-19. DNA of the CDR3: TGTGCTAGTGGTTTGAGTAAGCCCGGGGAGCTGTTTTTT. This codes for CASGLSKPGELFF.